Listed here are 9 T cell receptor beta chains from one sample, sequenced in a study of T cell responses to AZD1222 COVID-19 vaccine. Profiled with immunoSEQ multiplex PCR; TCRdb holds only in-frame clones, not every one. The data show about 24,000 clones, roughly nine tenths seen once. The material sequenced was peripheral blood, taken 28 days after the second AZD1222 dose. The receptors originated from an adult who received the AZD1222 COVID-19 vaccine.

The J gene is TRBJ2-4, the V gene TRBV19, with D tentatively TRBD1 (8 bases). The CDR3 extends over 18 amino acids. The germline V gene has CDR1 LNHDA and CDR2 SQIVND (reference sequence). Trimming removed 5 bases from V and 0 bases from J, with 20 bases in between. CDR3 coding DNA: TGTGCCAGTAGTCTTACAGGGGGGGCGACCCTAGCCAAAAACATTCAGTACTTC. Residues: CASSLTGGATLAKNIQYF. Combining the CDR3 with reference TRBV19 and TRBJ2-4 gives the whole variable domain DGGITQSPKYLFRKEGQNVTLSCEQNLNHDAMYWYRQDPGQGLRLIYYSQIVNDFQKGDIAEGYSVSREKKESFPLTVTSAQKNPTAFYLCASSLTGGATLAKNIQYFGAGTRLSVL.

This sequence joins TRBV7-3 and TRBJ2-7, with D unclear. The ends were cut back, 5 bases at V and 2 bases at J, with 10 bases in the middle. Germline loops: CDR1 SGHTA, CDR2 FQGTGA. The CDR3 is 13 residues long. The CDR3 nucleotides are TGTGCCAGCAGCGCCGGACCGGCCTACGAGCAGTACTTC. Protein sequence: CASSAGPAYEQYF.

The CDR3 coding sequence is TGTGCCTGGAGTGTATACGGGGGCGGTGAAGCTTTCTTT. This gives the protein CAWSVYGGGEAFF. The rearrangement joins TRBV30 to TRBJ1-1; a weak D match, TRBD1 (6 bases). The CDR3 is made up of 13 amino acids. The germline gives CDR1 GTSNPN, CDR2 SVGIG (reference sequence). Trimming cost V 0 bases and J 7 bases, with 12 bases left between them. Looking up the rest from reference TRBV30 and TRBJ1-1 gives the full variable domain: SQTIHQWPATLVQPVGSPLSLECTVEGTSNPNLYWYRQAAGRGLQLLFYSVGIGQISSEVPQNLSASRPQDRQFILSSKKLLLSDSGFYLCAWSVYGGGEAFFGQGTRLTVV.

The genes are TRBV2 and TRBJ2-7, with D possibly TRBD1 on 6 matching bases. The V gene's germline CDR1 is SNHLY and CDR2 FYNNEI. V dropped 5 bases and J dropped 0 bases, with 11 bases sitting between them. This CDR3 comprises 14 residues. CDR3 coding DNA: TGTGCCAGCAGTCCTGACAGGTTCTCCTACGAGCAGTACTTC. It encodes CASSPDRFSYEQYF.

The chain links TRBV6-1 to TRBJ2-1, with 13 nucleotides matching TRBD2. Germline assignment: CDR1 MNHNS and CDR2 SASEGT. The CDR3 sequence is 17 residues long. Germline trimming cut 4 bases from V and 0 bases from J; bases unmatched to any gene: 3. The CDR3 nucleotides read TGTGCCAGCAGTGGTTGGACTAGCGGGAGCTCCTACAATGAGCAGTTCTTC. This encodes CASSGWTSGSSYNEQFF.

The rearrangement links TRBV6-6 to TRBJ2-5; tentatively, D is TRBD2 (6 bases). The length of the CDR3 is 16 residues. Germline V gene data show CDR1 as MNHNY and CDR2 as SVGAGI (reference sequence). The germline V and J ends were trimmed by 2 bases and 5 bases, with 18 bases remaining between them. CDR3 amino acids: CASSYGRAGLVETQYF. In nucleotides, the CDR3 is TGTGCCAGCAGTTACGGGCGGGCGGGGCTGGTTGAGACCCAGTACTTC.

The chain carries TRBV7-2 and TRBJ2-2; D call uncertain. The CDR3 has 15 residues. The germline V gene encodes CDR1 SGHTA and CDR2 FQGNSA. Trimming stripped 5 bases from V and 5 bases from J, with 15 bases between. The CDR3 here is CASSTPGLRTGELFF. CDR3 sequence (DNA): TGTGCCAGCAGCACCCCGGGCCTCAGGACCGGGGAGCTGTTTTTT.

The rearrangement uses TRBV5-1 and TRBJ1-2, with a possible D match to TRBD1 (6 bases). Germline CDR1 is SGHRS and CDR2 is YFSETQ. The CDR3 contains 13 residues. Trimming took off 6 bases at V and 4 bases at J, with 13 bases between the two ends. For the CDR3, the DNA is TGCGCCAGCACAGGGGATGGGGCCTATGGCTACACCTTC. This codes for CASTGDGAYGYTF.

The CDR3 sequence is CASSRGLAGPGSFETQYF. The CDR3, as DNA: TGCGCCAGCAGCCGTGGACTAGCGGGACCGGGGAGTTTTGAGACCCAGTACTTC. The chain joins TRBV10-2 to TRBJ2-5, with 12 bases lining up with TRBD2. CDR3 length equals 18 residues. J was trimmed by 5 bases and V by 6 bases; bases with no gene match: 16. CDR1 and CDR2 from the germline V gene are WSHSY and SAAADI.